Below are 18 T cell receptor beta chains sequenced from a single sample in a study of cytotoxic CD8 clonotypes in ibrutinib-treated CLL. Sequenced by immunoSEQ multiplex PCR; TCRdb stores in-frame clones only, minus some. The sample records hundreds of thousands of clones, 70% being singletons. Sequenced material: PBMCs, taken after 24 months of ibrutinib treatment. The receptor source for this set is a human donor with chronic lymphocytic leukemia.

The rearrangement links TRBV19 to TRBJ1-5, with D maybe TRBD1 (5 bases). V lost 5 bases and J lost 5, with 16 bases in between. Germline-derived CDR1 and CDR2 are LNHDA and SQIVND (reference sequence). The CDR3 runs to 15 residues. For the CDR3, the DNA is TGTGCCAGTAGTCCCGGGGCGGTTGTAGATCAGCCCCAGCATTTT. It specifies CASSPGAVVDQPQHF.

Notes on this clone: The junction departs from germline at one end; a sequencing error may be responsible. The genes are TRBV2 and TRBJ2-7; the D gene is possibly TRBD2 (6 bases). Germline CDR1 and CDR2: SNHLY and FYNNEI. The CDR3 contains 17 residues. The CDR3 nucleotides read TGTGCCAGCAGTTTTCCCACCAGAGGACTAAGCTCCTACGAGCGGTACTTC. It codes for CASSFPTRGLSSYERYF. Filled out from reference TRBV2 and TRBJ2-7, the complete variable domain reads EPEVTQTPSHQVTQMGQEVILRCVPISNHLYFYWYRQILGQKVEFLVSFYNNEISEKSEIFDDQFSVERPDGSNFTLKIRSTKLEDSAMYFCASSFPTRGLSSYERYFGPGTRLTVT.

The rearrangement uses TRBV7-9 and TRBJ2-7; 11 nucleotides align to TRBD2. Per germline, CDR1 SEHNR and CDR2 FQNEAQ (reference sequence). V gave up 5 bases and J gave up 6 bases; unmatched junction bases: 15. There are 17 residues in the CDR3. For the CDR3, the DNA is TGTGCCAGCAGCCCACCCCCCCAACTAGCGGGAGAGACCGAGCAGTACTTC. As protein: CASSPPPQLAGETEQYF.

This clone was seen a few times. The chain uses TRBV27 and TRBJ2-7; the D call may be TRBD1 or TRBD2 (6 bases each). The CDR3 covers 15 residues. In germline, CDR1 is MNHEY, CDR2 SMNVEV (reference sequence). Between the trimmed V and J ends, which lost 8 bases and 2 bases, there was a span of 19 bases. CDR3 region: CASRWGAVGAYEQYF. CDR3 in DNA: TGTGCCAGCCGATGGGGGGCAGTGGGGGCCTACGAGCAGTACTTC.

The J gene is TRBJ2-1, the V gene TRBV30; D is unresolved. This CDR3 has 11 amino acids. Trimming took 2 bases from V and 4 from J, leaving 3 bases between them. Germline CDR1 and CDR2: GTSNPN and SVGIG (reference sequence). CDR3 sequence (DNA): TGTGCCTGGAGTCGGTACAATGAGCAGTTCTTC. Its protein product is CAWSRYNEQFF.

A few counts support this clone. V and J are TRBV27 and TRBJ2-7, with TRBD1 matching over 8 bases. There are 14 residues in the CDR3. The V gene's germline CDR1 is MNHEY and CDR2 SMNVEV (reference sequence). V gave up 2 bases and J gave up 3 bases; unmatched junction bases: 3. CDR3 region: CASSLIGQGYEQYF. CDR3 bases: TGTGCCAGCAGTTTAATCGGACAGGGCTACGAGCAGTACTTC.

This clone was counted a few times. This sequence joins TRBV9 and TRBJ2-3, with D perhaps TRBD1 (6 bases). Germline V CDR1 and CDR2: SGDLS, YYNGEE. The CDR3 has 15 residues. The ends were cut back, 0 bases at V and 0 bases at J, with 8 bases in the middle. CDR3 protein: CASSVGQGSTDTQYF. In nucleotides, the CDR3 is TGTGCCAGCAGCGTAGGTCAGGGGAGCACAGATACGCAGTATTTT.

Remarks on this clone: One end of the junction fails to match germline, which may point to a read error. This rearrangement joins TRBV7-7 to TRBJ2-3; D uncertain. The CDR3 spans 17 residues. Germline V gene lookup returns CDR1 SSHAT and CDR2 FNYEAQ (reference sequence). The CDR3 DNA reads TGTGCTAGCAGCGAGACATTTGATCGTCAGGACACAGATACGCAGTATTTT. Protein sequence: CASSETFDRQDTDTQYF.

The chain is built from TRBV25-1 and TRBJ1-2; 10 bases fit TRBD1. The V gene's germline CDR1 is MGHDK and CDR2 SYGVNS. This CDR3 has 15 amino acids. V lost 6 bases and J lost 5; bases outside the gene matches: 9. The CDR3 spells CASSSGTGVGYGYTF. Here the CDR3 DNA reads TGTGCCAGCAGCTCCGGGACAGGGGTAGGATATGGCTACACCTTC.

Here the CDR3 DNA reads TGTGCCAGCAGCCCCAACACCGGGGAGCTGTTTTTT. This encodes CASSPNTGELFF. V gene TRBV7-2 combines with J gene TRBJ2-2, with D unclear. CDR1 and CDR2 from the germline V gene are SGHTA and FQGNSA. V lost 5 bases, J lost 2 bases, and 3 bases lay in between. The CDR3 runs 12 residues.

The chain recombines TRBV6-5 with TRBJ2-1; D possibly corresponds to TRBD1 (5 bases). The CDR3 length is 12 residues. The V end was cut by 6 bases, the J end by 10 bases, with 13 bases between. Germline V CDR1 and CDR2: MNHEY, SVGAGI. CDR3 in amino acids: CASSLTGNEQFF. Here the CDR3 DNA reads TGTGCCAGCAGCCTAACAGGAAACGAGCAGTTCTTC.

The CDR3 protein is CAAWTRPDETQYF. The CDR3 DNA reads as TGTGCTGCCTGGACTAGGCCCGACGAGACCCAGTACTTC. The V and J genes are TRBV30 and TRBJ2-5, with 7 bases identical to TRBD2. The CDR3 sequence is 13 residues long. Germline values: CDR1 GTSNPN, CDR2 SVGIG (reference sequence). The variable domain in full, completed from reference TRBV30 and TRBJ2-5, reads SQTIHQWPATLVQPVGSPLSLECTVEGTSNPNLYWYRQAAGRGLQLLFYSVGIGQISSEVPQNLSASRPQDRQFILSSKKLLLSDSGFYLCAAWTRPDETQYFGPGTRLLVL.

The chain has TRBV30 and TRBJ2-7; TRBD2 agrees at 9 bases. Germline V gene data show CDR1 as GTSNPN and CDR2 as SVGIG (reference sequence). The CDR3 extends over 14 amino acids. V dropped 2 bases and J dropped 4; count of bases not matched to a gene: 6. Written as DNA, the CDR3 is TGTGCCTGGAGTCCGGGACTAGCCGGTTACGAGCAGTACTTC. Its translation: CAWSPGLAGYEQYF.

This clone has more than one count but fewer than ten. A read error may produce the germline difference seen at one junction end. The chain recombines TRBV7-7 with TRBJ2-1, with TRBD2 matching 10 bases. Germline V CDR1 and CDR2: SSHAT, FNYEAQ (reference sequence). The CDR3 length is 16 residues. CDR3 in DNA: TGTGCTAGCAGCTATGCTAGCGGGAGCCTCTACAATGAGCAGTTCTTC. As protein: CASSYASGSLYNEQFF.

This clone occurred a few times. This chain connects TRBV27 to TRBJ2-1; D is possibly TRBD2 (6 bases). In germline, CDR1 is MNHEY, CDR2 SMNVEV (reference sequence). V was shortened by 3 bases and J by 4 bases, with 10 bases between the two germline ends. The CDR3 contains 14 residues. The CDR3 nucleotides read TGTGCCAGCAGTTTGGCGGGATCTTACAATGAGCAGTTCTTC. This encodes CASSLAGSYNEQFF.

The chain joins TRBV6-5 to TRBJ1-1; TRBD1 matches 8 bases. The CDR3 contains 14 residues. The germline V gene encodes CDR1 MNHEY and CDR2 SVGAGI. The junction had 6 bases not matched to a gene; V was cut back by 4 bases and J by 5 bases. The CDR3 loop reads CASSSWTGTTEAFF. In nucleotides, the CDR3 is TGTGCCAGCAGTTCTTGGACAGGGACAACTGAAGCTTTCTTT.

The CDR3 is CASTGASETQYF. CDR3 coding DNA: TGTGCCAGCACGGGAGCGAGTGAGACCCAGTACTTC. The V call is TRBV7-9, the J call TRBJ2-5, with D possibly being TRBD2 (6 bases). The germline V and J ends were trimmed by 7 bases and 5 bases, with 11 bases remaining between them. The germline gives CDR1 SEHNR, CDR2 FQNEAQ (reference sequence). This CDR3 has 12 amino acids.

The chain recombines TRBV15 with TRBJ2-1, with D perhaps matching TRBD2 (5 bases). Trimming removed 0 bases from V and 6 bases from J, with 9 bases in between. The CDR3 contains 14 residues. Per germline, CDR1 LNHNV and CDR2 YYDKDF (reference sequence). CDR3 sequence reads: CATSRDRGRNEQFF. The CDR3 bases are TGTGCCACCAGCAGAGATCGAGGGCGCAATGAGCAGTTCTTC.